The 4 T cell receptor beta chains below were found in one sample sequenced in a study of patients and donors after allogeneic stem cell transplantation. In TCRdb, the RT-PCR reads were re-called with MiXCR into one record per CDR3 protein. In the table there are 800,000 to 1,000,000 distinct CDR3 sequences, 15% to 20% of which are singletons. Material for sequencing was blood, either unsorted or a sorted T cell fraction (not recorded which). These TCRs come from a human donor who was either an allogeneic HSCT recipient or a stem cell or donor lymphocyte infusion donor (not recorded which). It is not recorded whose cells these are; they may come from a transplant donor.

The gene calls are TRBV20-1 and TRBJ1-3, with D tentatively TRBD1 (6 bases). Trimming left V 3 bases short and J 5 bases short, with 23 bases between. The germline gives CDR1 DFQATT, CDR2 SNEGSKA (reference sequence). The CDR3 runs 17 residues. This CDR3 is CSARGFRGGTLRNTIYF. DNA of the CDR3: TGCAGTGCTAGGGGGTTTAGAGGGGGAACTCTGAGAAACACCATATATTTT.

This clonotype turned up a few times. The rearrangement uses TRBV6-1 and TRBJ1-1; a weak D match, TRBD1 (5 bases). Per germline, CDR1 MNHNS and CDR2 SASEGT. The CDR3 totals 15 residues. V lost 5 bases and J 1 base, leaving 14 bases between the germline ends. The CDR3 DNA follows: TGTGCCAGCAGTCCACGCCGCGGGGGGAACACTGAAGCTTTCTTT. This gives the protein CASSPRRGGNTEAFF.

This clonotype was found a few times. V gene TRBV6-1 combines with J gene TRBJ2-7; a possible D gene is TRBD1 (6 bases). The germline CDR1 and CDR2 sequences are MNHNS and SASEGT. The CDR3 spans 15 residues. Trimming stripped 1 base from V and 2 bases from J, with 12 bases between. CDR3 region: CASSEGPGQAYEQYF. CDR3 DNA: TGTGCCAGCAGTGAAGGACCGGGACAAGCCTACGAGCAGTACTTC.

The rearrangement joins TRBV7-2 to TRBJ2-3; 8 bases are a match to TRBD2. The CDR3 sequence is 14 residues long. J was trimmed by 5 bases and V by 7 bases; bases with no gene match: 8. Looked up from germline, CDR1 is SGHTA and CDR2 is FQGNSA. This CDR3 reads CASNTGGSGDTQYF. The CDR3 coding sequence is TGTGCCAGCAACACGGGAGGGTCAGGAGATACGCAGTATTTT.